The following is a T cell receptor (beta chain) sequence with its context. The sample belongs to a study of blood T cell repertoires in COVID-19. Whole-study context: The United States, Italy and Spain were the sources of the acute and convalescent COVID-19 samples. T cells, B-cell-depleted T cells, or PBMCs supplied cDNA or gDNA.

In the original analysis: Amplification of reference gene primers provided the estimated nucleated cell counts. Here immunoSEQ multiplex PCR was the method, and the copy in TCRdb shows in-frame clones only, minus some. The V and J calls and clone size come from that table; D and trimming were worked out from the DNA. The data contain roughly 190,000 clones, 81% of them seen just once; the ten biggest clones take up approximately 10%. The Seattle site enrolled patients during active infection and followed them longitudinally. The clonotype originates from a middle-aged woman with COVID-19, enrolled during active disease. Material for sequencing was peripheral blood.

The CDR3 reads CASSYESAYEQYF. The CDR3 coding sequence is TGCGCCAGCAGTTACGAATCAGCCTACGAGCAGTACTTC. The chain joins TRBV5-1 to TRBJ2-7; D remains ambiguous. V lost 5 bases, J lost 2 bases, and 11 bases lay in between. The germline V gene encodes CDR1 SGHRS and CDR2 YFSETQ. This CDR3 spans 13 amino acids.